The clone carrying this T cell receptor (beta chain) was seen many times. No antigen is known for it. Four PCR rounds used nested alpha and beta constant region primers plus the SP2 primer. A single record per CDR3 protein comes from TCRdb applying MiXCR to the 5' RACE reads. This sample has 57,000 or so distinct CDR3 sequences, with about 7% found just once. CDR1 is SNHLY, CDR2 FYNNEI, per germline. The CDR3 loop spans 14 amino acids. With 2 bases clipped from V and 9 bases from J, the junction kept 7 bases outside the gene matches. This specimen comes from a study of naive and memory T cell subsets. TCR cDNA received a 3' ligated oligonucleotide that carried a UMI. Adult healthy volunteers gave 2.5 ml peripheral blood for whole-blood RNA. Whole-study findings and limits: This RNA-based method may be sensitive to activation-related transcript changes.

The receptor was isolated from a male donor in good health. The V call is TRBV2, the J call TRBJ2-1, with 7 bases that match TRBD2. The CDR3 loop is CASSEWRERTEQFF. The CDR3 DNA reads TGTGCCAGCAGTGAATGGCGGGAGAGGACTGAGCAGTTCTTC.